This T cell receptor (beta chain) was recorded in a study of cytomegalovirus exposure and HLA in healthy donors. Findings of the study overall: Earlier results showed most TCR beta V segments being productive about 90% or about 30% of the time.

A multiplex PCR was run with 60 Vbeta primers and 13 Jbeta primers. Produced via immunoSEQ multiplex PCR; TCRdb's table is partial and in-frame only. The profile shows 150,000 or so clones, nearly 80% of them singletons. This clone occurred once. Its antigen is unknown. V lost 5 bases, J lost 6 bases, and 6 bases stayed unmatched. The CDR3 loop spans 13 amino acids. Germline CDR1 and CDR2: MNHEY and SVGAGI. This clonotype was obtained from a woman aged 45-59 years in good health and CMV-seropositive. Sequenced material: PBMCs. This chain joins TRBV6-5 and TRBJ1-2; 7 nucleotides line up with TRBD1. Here the CDR3 DNA reads TGTGCCAGCAGTCGGGACAGCCATGATGGCTACACCTTC. Amino acid sequence: CASSRDSHDGYTF.